What follows are 31 T cell receptor beta chains derived from one specimen sequenced in a study of CD8 T cells in ankylosing spondylitis. TCRdb redid the calling of the 5' RACE reads with MiXCR, one entry per CDR3 protein. The sample holds about 170,000 distinct CDR3 sequences, 15% to 20% seen once. Sample: blood, either unsorted or a sorted T cell fraction (not recorded which). The receptors stem from a male donor with ankylosing spondylitis or in good health (not recorded which).

This clonotype was recorded many times. The genes are TRBV12-3 or TRBV12-4 and TRBJ1-5; no clear D. V lost 5 bases, J lost 0 bases, and 8 bases lay in between. This CDR3 contains 14 residues. The CDR3 spells CASSPQISNQPQHF. CDR3 DNA: TGTGCCAGCAGTCCACAGATTAGCAATCAGCCCCAGCATTTT.

Comments on this clonotype: One base away lies a much larger clone, so this may be a sequencing read error. This chain uses TRBV28 with TRBJ2-1; the D is unclear. CDR1 is MDHEN and CDR2 is SYDVKM in the germline V gene. This CDR3 contains 17 residues. The CDR3 is CASSFWARIIPYNAQFF. The CDR3 region has the DNA TGTGCCAGCAGTTTTTGGGCCAGGATAATTCCCTACAATGCGCAGTTCTTC.

This clonotype appeared many times. The CDR3 region is CASSSTILGSGFLTDTQYF. The CDR3 DNA follows: TGTGCCAGCAGTTCGACTATCCTGGGCAGCGGCTTCCTCACAGATACGCAGTATTTT. The chain links TRBV28 to TRBJ2-3, with D maybe TRBD2 (5 bases). Germline V gene data show CDR1 as MDHEN and CDR2 as SYDVKM. This CDR3 spans 19 amino acids. With 4 bases removed from V and 2 bases from J, the gap between germline ends came to 25 bases.

The chain employs TRBV29-1 and TRBJ2-3; D unresolved. This CDR3 region has 12 residues. Germline CDR1 SQVTM, CDR2 ANQGSEA. Trimming took off 5 bases at V and 0 bases at J, with 6 bases between the two ends. The CDR3 sequence is CSVPTSTDTQYF. CDR3 sequence (DNA): TGCAGCGTTCCCACTAGCACAGATACGCAGTATTTT.

This clonotype was picked up a small number of times. The rearrangement joins TRBV23-1 to TRBJ2-3; possible D gene TRBD1, 5 bases. TRBV23-1 carries the ORF label, with uncertain function. Trimming stripped 2 bases from V and 2 bases from J, with 17 bases between. The CDR3 totals 17 residues. The CDR3 sequence is CASSQQTDMPLTDTQYF. The CDR3 DNA sequence: TGCGCCAGCAGTCAACAAACGGACATGCCCCTCACAGATACGCAGTATTTT.

The chain carries TRBV5-5 and TRBJ1-4; TRBD1 matches 7 bases. The CDR3 runs to 16 residues. The ends lost 4 bases at V and 5 bases at J; junction bases unmatched: 11. In germline, CDR1 is SGHKS, CDR2 YYEKEE (reference sequence). CDR3 sequence: CASSQRRGQPNEKLFF. The CDR3, as DNA: TGTGCCAGCAGCCAGAGGCGGGGACAGCCAAATGAAAAACTGTTTTTT.

This clonotype was observed many times. This sequence joins TRBV10-3 and TRBJ2-2; maybe TRBD2 (5 bases). The CDR3 contains 15 residues. Trimming removed 4 bases at V and 5 bases at J, with 14 bases between. Germline V gene lookup returns CDR1 ENHRY and CDR2 SYGVKD. The CDR3 DNA reads as TGTGCCATCAGTGCCACCGGGGTTTCAACCGGGGAGCTGTTTTTT. It translates to CAISATGVSTGELFF.

J is TRBJ2-5 and V is TRBV5-1; 7 bases fit TRBD2. With V trimmed by 1 base and J by 4 bases, 7 bases remained unmatched. CDR3 length: 15 residues. Per the germline V gene, CDR1 is SGHRS and CDR2 is YFSETQ. The CDR3: CASSLSQAGRETQYF. As DNA, the CDR3 is TGCGCCAGCAGCTTGAGTCAAGCGGGAAGAGAGACCCAGTACTTC.

The sample holds many counts of this clonotype. This chain connects TRBV5-4 to TRBJ2-7; 7 bases map to TRBD2. Germline CDR1 reads SGHNT; CDR2 reads YYREEE (reference sequence). Trimming cost V 3 bases and J 3 bases; bases outside gene matches: 6. This CDR3 is built from 14 residues. CDR3 bases: TGTGCCAGCAGCTCCGGGACTACTTTCTACGAGCAGTACTTC. Protein product: CASSSGTTFYEQYF.

In its sample, this clonotype is medium-sized. One end of the junction does not line up with germline, which may come from a read error. The gene calls are TRBV12-3 or TRBV12-4 and TRBJ2-5; D not resolved. The CDR3 spans 11 residues. CDR3 nucleotides: TGCGCCAGCAGCTTGGAAGAGACCCAGTACTTC. Translating gives CASSLEETQYF.

CDR3 residues: CASSLSPISSYEQYF. Written as DNA, the CDR3 is TGTGCCAGCAGTTTATCGCCAATTAGCTCCTACGAGCAGTACTTC. The V gene is TRBV27, the J gene TRBJ2-7; D ambiguous. The germline V and J ends were trimmed by 0 bases and 0 bases, with 9 bases remaining between them. CDR1 and CDR2 (germline): MNHEY, SMNVEV (reference sequence). The CDR3 covers 15 residues.

There are many counts of this clonotype. The rearrangement links TRBV2 to TRBJ1-5; D not certain. V gave up 2 bases and J gave up 4 bases, with 6 bases separating them. The CDR3 is made up of 13 amino acids. Germline lookup yields CDR1 SNHLY and CDR2 FYNNEI. CDR3 protein: CASSEFGNQPQHF. The CDR3 bases are TGTGCCAGCAGTGAATTTGGAAATCAGCCCCAGCATTTT.

At least ten counts were recorded for this clonotype. The V call is TRBV2, the J call TRBJ2-3; D may be TRBD2 (5 bases). The V and J ends lost 7 bases and 5 bases respectively, with 19 bases between them. Germline V gene lookup returns CDR1 SNHLY and CDR2 FYNNEI. The CDR3 covers 15 residues. CDR3 bases: TGTGCCAGCATAGGACTGACCTCTGTGAGAGATACGCAGTATTTT. Translated, it gives CASIGLTSVRDTQYF.

This clonotype was recorded at least ten times. The CDR3 nucleotides are TGCGCCAGCAGCTACAGGCAGGGGGCCGCCTACAATGAGCAGTTCTTC. Translated: CASSYRQGAAYNEQFF. The V call is TRBV5-1, the J call TRBJ2-1; 8 bases are a match to TRBD1. From germline, CDR1 is SGHRS and CDR2 YFSETQ. CDR3 length: 16 amino acids. V lost 3 bases, J lost 2 bases, and 7 bases stayed unmatched.

This rearrangement joins TRBV3-1 to TRBJ2-2; the D gene is possibly TRBD1 (6 bases). Trimming took off 4 bases at V and 6 bases at J, with 9 bases between the two ends. The CDR3 runs to 13 residues. Germline V gives CDR1 LGHDT, CDR2 YNNKEL (reference sequence). The CDR3 here is CASSLQGPGELFF. CDR3 in DNA: TGTGCCAGCAGCCTACAGGGCCCCGGGGAGCTGTTTTTT.

For this clonotype: Since a much larger clone is just one base distant, this may be a read error. The chain carries TRBV29-1 and TRBJ1-2; no clear D gene. The CDR3 is 8 amino acids. Germline V gene lookup returns CDR1 SQVTM and CDR2 ANQGSEA. The CDR3 coding sequence is TGCAGCGGAAGTGGCAACACCTTC. Its translation: CSGSGNTF.

In its sample, this clonotype was seen a few times. This chain connects TRBV9 to TRBJ2-3, with 9 nucleotides matching TRBD2. The V gene end was trimmed by 0 bases and the J gene end by 3 bases; junction bases not matched to a gene: 5. The CDR3 is 16 residues long. Germline V CDR1 and CDR2: SGDLS, YYNGEE. The CDR3 here is CASSVDVSGSTDTQYF. The CDR3 nucleotides are TGTGCCAGCAGCGTAGATGTTAGCGGGAGTACAGATACGCAGTATTTT.

The V call is TRBV9, the J call TRBJ2-1; TRBD2 aligns across 10 bases. This CDR3 contains 15 residues. Trimming cost V 1 base and J 4 bases; bases outside gene matches: 2. Germline V lookup: CDR1 SGDLS, CDR2 YYNGEE. The CDR3 bases are TGTGCCAGCAGCGTAAGCGGGAGGGCATACAATGAGCAGTTCTTC. This codes for CASSVSGRAYNEQFF.

This clonotype appeared a few times. This rearrangement joins TRBV28 to TRBJ2-1; TRBD2 might be the D (5 bases). CDR1 MDHEN and CDR2 SYDVKM come from the germline V gene. V shed 3 bases and J shed 4 bases, with 10 bases lying between them. This CDR3 spans 14 amino acids. The DNA for the CDR3 is TGTGCCAGCAGTTTCTCGGACTTGTACAATGAGCAGTTCTTC. Translation: CASSFSDLYNEQFF.

This clonotype was recorded many times. The chain couples TRBV5-5 to TRBJ1-4, with D maybe TRBD1 (5 bases). V was shortened by 5 bases and J by 0 bases, with 11 bases between the two germline ends. From germline, CDR1 is SGHKS and CDR2 YYEKEE (reference sequence). The CDR3 loop spans 15 amino acids. CDR3 sequence reads: CASREGLPTNEKLFF. The CDR3 DNA is TGTGCCAGCAGGGAGGGACTTCCAACTAATGAAAAACTGTTTTTT.

A word on this clonotype: Since a much larger clone is just one base distant, this may be a read error. The chain recombines TRBV20-1 with TRBJ2-1, with 10 bases that match TRBD2. The CDR3 has 18 residues. V trimming: 1 base; J trimming: 0 bases; junction bases outside the gene matches: 9. Germline V gives CDR1 DFQATT, CDR2 SNEGSKA (reference sequence). The CDR3 loop is CSARGPSGSIDSYNEQFF. The CDR3 bases are TGCAGTGCTAGAGGCCCTAGCGGGAGCATCGACTCCTACAATGAGCAGTTCTTC.

The CDR3 sequence is CSVPGPYSGANVLTF. In DNA, the CDR3 is TGCAGCGTTCCCGGGCCCTACTCTGGGGCCAACGTCCTGACTTTC. This chain joins TRBV29-1 and TRBJ2-6; D is ambiguous. Trimming removed 5 bases from V and 0 bases from J, with 11 bases in between. This CDR3 has 15 amino acids. The germline V gene has CDR1 SQVTM and CDR2 ANQGSEA.

This clonotype has a handful of counts. The rearrangement uses TRBV19 and TRBJ2-7; 7 bases fit TRBD2. The CDR3 is 14 residues long. Looked up from germline, CDR1 is LNHDA and CDR2 is SQIVND (reference sequence). V shed 6 bases, J shed 5 bases, and the junction held 10 bases outside the gene matches. CDR3 in DNA: TGTGCCAGTAGACCACAAGCGGGATTTAACGAGCAGTACTTC. Amino acids: CASRPQAGFNEQYF.

This clonotype has more than one count but fewer than ten. This sequence joins TRBV7-7 and TRBJ1-2; no clear D. The CDR3 runs to 15 residues. V lost 1 base and J 4 bases, leaving 13 bases between the germline ends. The germline V gene encodes CDR1 SSHAT and CDR2 FNYEAQ (reference sequence). DNA of the CDR3: TGTGCCAGCAGCTTAGACGCGCAGGATGGCTATGGCTACACCTTC. Amino acid sequence: CASSLDAQDGYGYTF.

The chain recombines TRBV28 with TRBJ2-3, with 10 positions matching TRBD1. The CDR3 length is 15 residues. Germline loops: CDR1 MDHEN, CDR2 SYDVKM. J gave up 3 bases and V 5 bases, and 5 bases lay outside the gene matches. CDR3 in DNA: TGTGCCAGCAGTACAGACAGGGGGCGTACAGATACGCAGTATTTT. This encodes CASSTDRGRTDTQYF.

This clonotype was detected only a few times. V is TRBV5-1 and J is TRBJ2-1; no clear D gene. Trimming took 4 bases from V and 1 from J, leaving 6 bases between them. Per germline, CDR1 SGHRS and CDR2 YFSETQ. The CDR3 runs to 13 residues. CDR3 nucleotide sequence: TGCGCCAGCAGCGTCCCATCCTACAATGAGCAGTTCTTC. Protein: CASSVPSYNEQFF. Supplemented by reference TRBV5-1 and TRBJ2-1, the full variable domain reads KAGVTQTPRYLIKTRGQQVTLSCSPISGHRSVSWYQQTPGQGLQFLFEYFSETQRNKGNFPGRFSGRQFSNSRSEMNVSTLELGDSALYLCASSVPSYNEQFFGPGTRLTVL.

This clonotype was observed many times. The rearrangement joins TRBV5-1 to TRBJ2-7; D gene uncertain. The ends were cut back, 4 bases at V and 1 base at J, with 9 bases in the middle. The CDR3 length is 13 residues. CDR1 is SGHRS, CDR2 YFSETQ, per germline. The CDR3 region is CASSEDGSYEQYF. The CDR3 DNA sequence: TGCGCCAGCAGCGAGGACGGATCCTACGAGCAGTACTTC.

This clonotype was counted at least ten times. The genes are TRBV12-3 or TRBV12-4 and TRBJ2-1; a weak D match, TRBD2 (5 bases). This CDR3 region has 13 residues. The V gene lost 5 bases and the J gene lost 5 bases, with 10 bases spanning the gap. The DNA for the CDR3 is TGTGCCAGCAGTACCGGGATTCACAATGAGCAGTTCTTC. It encodes CASSTGIHNEQFF.

The genes are TRBV12-3 or TRBV12-4 and TRBJ2-7; possible D gene TRBD2, 7 bases. Trimming pared 8 bases from V and 2 bases from J, leaving 13 bases between. The CDR3 loop spans 13 amino acids. The CDR3 spells CASLRGGAYEQYF. CDR3 in DNA: TGTGCCAGCCTTAGGGGGGGAGCCTACGAGCAGTACTTC.

The chain has TRBV21-1 and TRBJ2-1; the table's TRBD1 call for D was not verified on the DNA. TRBV21-1 is labeled a pseudogene. This CDR3 is 16 amino acids long. This CDR3 reads CASSKWPGGADNEQFF. CDR3 bases: TGTGCCAGCAGCAAATGGCCAGGGGGCGCGGACAATGAGCAGTTCTTC.

There are many counts of this clonotype. V usage is TRBV5-1 and J usage is TRBJ2-7; TRBD1 agrees at 9 bases. This CDR3 has 14 amino acids. The germline gives CDR1 SGHRS, CDR2 YFSETQ. Losses at the gene ends were 4 bases for V and 6 bases for J; bases not matched to a gene: 8. The CDR3 region has the DNA TGCGCCAGCAGCAGTACGGGACAGGGATTCGAGCAGTACTTC. Translated, it gives CASSSTGQGFEQYF. Full variable domain (outside the CDR3, taken from reference TRBV5-1 and TRBJ2-7): KAGVTQTPRYLIKTRGQQVTLSCSPISGHRSVSWYQQTPGQGLQFLFEYFSETQRNKGNFPGRFSGRQFSNSRSEMNVSTLELGDSALYLCASSSTGQGFEQYFGPGTRLTVT.